The next 26 T cell receptor beta chains were all read from a single sample in a study of OX40 agonist ivuxolimab in advanced cancers. The protocol was immunoSEQ multiplex PCR, while the TCRdb copy is restricted to in-frame clones and leaves out a portion. The table has 35,000 to 45,000 clones, about 86% seen once; the top ten hold around a fifth. Sequencing was performed on CD4+ or CD8+ T cells sorted from blood, taken in a trial of the OX40 agonist ivuxolimab. The receptors were gathered from an adult with an advanced solid tumor such as melanoma, head and neck, liver or kidney cancer.

The chain joins TRBV7-9 to TRBJ1-6; tentatively, D is TRBD1 (5 bases). This CDR3 is built from 13 residues. Germline CDR1 reads SEHNR; CDR2 reads FQNEAQ (reference sequence). With 4 bases removed from V and 18 bases from J, the gap between germline ends came to 19 bases. The CDR3 DNA sequence: TGTGCCAGCAGCTCCTCCAGGGACTCGGGGCGCCACTTT. It codes for CASSSSRDSGRHF.

The J gene is TRBJ2-2, the V gene TRBV25-1, with D possibly TRBD2 on 5 matching bases. In germline, CDR1 is MGHDK, CDR2 SYGVNS. V was cut by 10 bases and J by 7 bases, with 16 bases left in between. The CDR3 is 13 residues long. The CDR3 region has the DNA TGTGCCACTTCACACAGTGCGGGCGGGGAGCTGTTTTTT. Amino acids: CATSHSAGGELFF.

This rearrangement joins TRBV7-4 to TRBJ2-7; D not certain. The V gene's germline CDR1 is SGHVT and CDR2 SQSDAQ. The V and J ends lost 2 bases and 6 bases respectively, with 20 bases between them. The CDR3 loop spans 16 amino acids. CDR3 DNA sequence: TGTGCCAGCAGCTTAATCTACGGTCCCCCCCCTCTCGAGCAGTACGTC. Residues: CASSLIYGPPPLEQYV.

This chain connects TRBV19 to TRBJ1-1; no reliable D call. CDR1 is LNHDA, CDR2 SQIVND, per germline (reference sequence). The ends were cut back, 5 bases at V and 5 bases at J, with 12 bases in the middle. The length of the CDR3 is 13 residues. The CDR3, as DNA: TGTGCCAGTAGTCGGCATATTTTGACTGAAGCTTTCTTT. It encodes CASSRHILTEAFF.

This sequence joins TRBV7-9 and TRBJ1-3; D is perhaps TRBD1 (5 bases). The CDR3 is 15 residues long. Looked up from germline, CDR1 is SEHNR and CDR2 is FQNEAQ (reference sequence). Trimming cost V 5 bases and J 0 bases, with 11 bases left between them. CDR3 region: CASSHAQVSGNTIYF. The DNA for the CDR3 is TGTGCCAGCAGCCATGCACAGGTCTCTGGAAACACCATATATTTT. Based on the CDR3 plus reference TRBV7-9 and TRBJ1-3, the full variable domain is DTGVSQNPRHKITKRGQNVTFRCDPISEHNRLYWYRQTLGQGPEFLTYFQNEAQLEKSRLLSDRFSAERPKGSFSTLEIQRTEQGDSAMYLCASSHAQVSGNTIYFGEGSWLTVV.

The chain couples TRBV9 to TRBJ2-1; D possibly corresponds to TRBD1 (6 bases). The length of the CDR3 is 13 residues. The V end lost 10 bases, the J end lost 7 bases, and 18 bases lay between the germline ends. CDR1 and CDR2 (germline): SGDLS, YYNGEE. CDR3 DNA: TGTGCCTCCTCAGGGGCCGGCGCTAATGAGCAGTTCTTC. Its translation is CASSGAGANEQFF.

The chain employs TRBV5-4 and TRBJ1-2, with unresolved D. Trimming cost V 2 bases and J 2 bases, with 10 bases left between them. Germline values: CDR1 SGHNT, CDR2 YYREEE (reference sequence). The CDR3 consists of 14 residues. The CDR3 sequence is CASSFYTANYGYTF. The CDR3 DNA reads TGTGCCAGCAGCTTCTACACAGCAAACTATGGCTACACCTTC.

The chain couples TRBV19 to TRBJ2-7; TRBD2 agrees at 11 bases. Germline V CDR1 and CDR2: LNHDA, SQIVND (reference sequence). This CDR3 is built from 15 residues. V gave up 5 bases and J gave up 1 base; unmatched junction bases: 4. Here the CDR3 DNA reads TGTGCCAGTAGTCAGGGACTAGCGGCTTCCTACGAGCAGTACTTC. This gives the protein CASSQGLAASYEQYF. Looking up the rest from reference TRBV19 and TRBJ2-7 gives the full variable domain: DGGITQSPKYLFRKEGQNVTLSCEQNLNHDAMYWYRQDPGQGLRLIYYSQIVNDFQKGDIAEGYSVSREKKESFPLTVTSAQKNPTAFYLCASSQGLAASYEQYFGPGTRLTVT.

The chain employs TRBV14 and TRBJ2-2; 9 bases are a match to TRBD2. Losses at the gene ends were 1 base for V and 0 bases for J; bases not matched to a gene: 9. The CDR3 contains 19 residues. CDR1 and CDR2 from the germline V gene are SGHDN and FVKESK. DNA of the CDR3: TGTGCCAGCAGCCAAGTAATGCTAGCGGGGACCACGAACACCGGGGAGCTGTTTTTT. Protein product: CASSQVMLAGTTNTGELFF.

As regards this clone: The junction and the germline gene differ at one end; a read error may be behind it. The rearrangement links TRBV11-1 to TRBJ2-1; the D gene is possibly TRBD2 (5 bases). The CDR3 runs 16 residues. Looked up from germline, CDR1 is SGHAT and CDR2 is FQDESV (reference sequence). The CDR3 spells CASTLGEGLSYNEQFF. DNA of the CDR3: TGTGCCAGCACCTTAGGCGAGGGTCTCTCCTACAATGAGCAGTTCTTC.

A single count supports this clone. The J gene is TRBJ2-1, the V gene TRBV4-1; weak D call: TRBD2 (6 bases). V lost 0 bases and J lost 2, with 11 bases in between. The CDR3 runs 16 residues. Germline CDR1 is MGHRA and CDR2 is YSYEKL. The CDR3 spells CASSQDPGVPYNEQFF. The CDR3, as DNA: TGCGCCAGCAGCCAAGATCCGGGGGTCCCCTACAATGAGCAGTTCTTC.

The rearrangement joins TRBV6-5 to TRBJ1-2, with 11 bases fitting TRBD1. Germline V lookup: CDR1 MNHEY, CDR2 SVGAGI. The length of the CDR3 is 14 residues. V lost 5 bases, J lost 7 bases, and 6 bases stayed unmatched. CDR3 sequence: CASSPGQGVLGYTF. The CDR3 coding sequence is TGTGCCAGCAGTCCGGGACAGGGGGTACTTGGCTACACCTTC.

This clone was recorded only once. V is TRBV6-6 and J is TRBJ1-1, with TRBD1 identical over 10 bases. V lost 2 bases to trimming and J lost 5 bases; unmatched junction nucleotides: 5. Germline-derived CDR1 and CDR2 are MNHNY and SVGAGI (reference sequence). The CDR3 sequence is 15 residues long. This chain's CDR3 is CASSYTDRGRTEAFF. CDR3 DNA sequence: TGTGCCAGCAGTTACACAGACAGGGGGCGTACTGAAGCTTTCTTT.

V is TRBV9 and J is TRBJ2-1; weak D call: TRBD1 (6 bases). The V end was cut by 4 bases, the J end by 8 bases, with 16 bases between. Germline V gene lookup returns CDR1 SGDLS and CDR2 YYNGEE. This CDR3 has 14 amino acids. CDR3: CASSFRQGTHEQFF. The DNA of the CDR3 is TGTGCCAGCAGCTTCAGGCAGGGGACCCATGAGCAGTTCTTC.

This rearrangement joins TRBV6-5 to TRBJ2-7, with D perhaps matching TRBD1 or TRBD2 (5 bases each). The CDR3 contains 14 residues. V lost 6 bases and J lost 3, with 15 bases in between. Germline loops: CDR1 MNHEY, CDR2 SVGAGI. The CDR3 region is CASSRRDLNYEQYV. As DNA, the CDR3 is TGTGCCAGCAGCCGCCGGGACCTTAACTACGAGCAGTACGTC.

The J gene is TRBJ2-2, the V gene TRBV6-5; D tentatively reads TRBD1 or TRBD2 (6 bases each). Per the germline V gene, CDR1 is MNHEY and CDR2 is SVGAGI. V lost 0 bases to trimming and J lost 6 bases, with 11 bases between them. The CDR3 is made up of 15 amino acids. DNA of the CDR3: TGTGCCAGCAGTTACTCGTCGGGGGCGGCCGGGGAGCTGTTTTTT. This encodes CASSYSSGAAGELFF.

V and J are TRBV28 and TRBJ1-3; D remains ambiguous. Trimming shortened V by 7 bases and J by 4 bases, and 14 bases separated the two germline ends. Germline lookup yields CDR1 MDHEN and CDR2 SYDVKM. CDR3 size: 14 residues. This chain's CDR3 is CASKPELWGNTIYF. Written as DNA, the CDR3 is TGTGCCAGCAAACCGGAGCTGTGGGGAAACACCATATATTTT.

The chain carries TRBV14 and TRBJ2-7; D possibly corresponds to TRBD2 (5 bases). Deletions cut 3 bases from V and 5 bases from J, with 8 bases between. CDR3 length equals 12 residues. The V gene's germline CDR1 is SGHDN and CDR2 FVKESK. The CDR3: CASSHLRDEQYF. The CDR3 DNA reads as TGTGCCAGCAGCCACCTGAGGGACGAGCAGTACTTC.

This clone was recorded a few times. The chain recombines TRBV6-1 with TRBJ1-1, with D unresolved. The CDR3 sequence is 12 residues long. Germline assignment: CDR1 MNHNS and CDR2 SASEGT. Deletions cut 11 bases from V and 5 bases from J, with 15 bases between. The CDR3 DNA reads TGTGCCCCCCCTGGAGGCCTAACTGAAGCTTTCTTT. Translated, it gives CAPPGGLTEAFF.

This clone rates as medium-sized. The genes are TRBV4-3 and TRBJ2-1, with D unresolved. The CDR3 length is 15 residues. CDR1 and CDR2 from the germline V gene are LGHNA and YSLEER. V lost 2 bases to trimming and J lost 6 bases, with 14 bases between them. In DNA, the CDR3 is TGCGCCAGCAGCCAAACGTTTAGTCCGGGCAATGAGCAGTTCTTC. It encodes CASSQTFSPGNEQFF.

As DNA, the CDR3 is TGCAGCGTTGGAGTCAGGGAGAACATTCAGTACTTC. This codes for CSVGVRENIQYF. The chain recombines TRBV29-1 with TRBJ2-4; D tentatively fits TRBD1 or TRBD2 (5 bases each). The ends were cut back, 4 bases at V and 7 bases at J, with 11 bases in the middle. Looked up from germline, CDR1 is SQVTM and CDR2 is ANQGSEA. CDR3 length equals 12 residues.

To note about this clone: A far larger clone is a single base away, which makes a read error likely. This sample includes further DNA sequences coding for the same CDR3. The chain carries TRBV11-2 and TRBJ1-5; no reliable D call. Germline assignment: CDR1 SGHAT and CDR2 FQNNGV. Trimming cost V 5 bases and J 5 bases, with 10 bases left between them. There are 13 residues in the CDR3. Written as DNA, the CDR3 is TGTGCCAGCAGCCAAGAAAGCGATCAGCCCCAGCATTTT. Protein product: CASSQESDQPQHF.

This chain connects TRBV19 to TRBJ1-1, with 7 bases aligning to TRBD1. The CDR3 extends over 14 amino acids. Germline CDR1 LNHDA, CDR2 SQIVND (reference sequence). The V segment lost 5 bases and the J segment 5 bases; nucleotides outside the gene matches: 8. The CDR3 bases are TGTGCCAGTAGTCGTCCAGGGGGGCCGACTGAAGCTTTCTTT. Residues: CASSRPGGPTEAFF.

This clone was recorded once. The chain joins TRBV6-6 to TRBJ1-5; the D is unclear. Trimming took off 7 bases at V and 10 bases at J, with 14 bases between the two ends. This CDR3 spans 12 amino acids. Germline CDR1 is MNHNY and CDR2 is SVGAGI (reference sequence). Written as DNA, the CDR3 is TGTGCCAGCACCTCGGACGGTGCCCCCCAGCATTTT. It encodes CASTSDGAPQHF.

V usage is TRBV4-3 and J usage is TRBJ2-3; TRBD2 matches at 8 bases. The CDR3 runs 14 residues. After removal of 0 bases from V and 7 bases from J, the junction contained 3 bases not matched to a gene. Germline loops: CDR1 LGHNA, CDR2 YSLEER. Here the CDR3 reads CASSQDSGAYTQYF. CDR3 DNA: TGCGCCAGCAGCCAAGATAGCGGGGCCTATACGCAGTATTTT.

This rearrangement joins TRBV12-5 to TRBJ2-3; 9 nucleotides align to TRBD1. Germline lookup yields CDR1 LGHNT and CDR2 FRNRAP. V was clipped by 6 bases and J by 6 bases; unmatched bases: 10. The length of the CDR3 is 15 residues. CDR3 sequence: CASGVGQGFLDTQYF. The DNA of the CDR3 is TGTGCTAGTGGCGTTGGACAGGGGTTCTTGGATACGCAGTATTTT.